What follows is one TCR beta chain and its context. The antigen it recognizes is unknown. Nothing much larger sits one base from this clone, and base qualities are not available. Amplification of TCR beta CDR3 regions was carried out from RNA transcripts. For the first round of RT-PCR on the TCR CDR3, the HTBI primer set was used together with the Qiagen OneStep RT-PCR kit. Libraries were constructed in a second round of multiplex PCR, after which size selection and purification were carried out. Sequencing of the libraries was done on an Illumina HiSeq2000 using paired-end 100 bp reads. Per the authors' processing: SOAPnuke was used to process the raw data, with reads discarded if the reads contained adapters or uncalled bases, had a mean Phred below 15, or lacked an exact constant-primer or identifier match. COPE v1.2.5 was used to merge the high-quality paired reads, and each unique nucleotide sequence was defined as a clonotype. Clonotypes were aligned to IMGT TRBV, TRBD and TRBJ reference segments using MiTCR v1.1. The analysis included only V-J combinations with a frequency above 0.0001, which together covered approximately 99% of the repertoires. The TCS score was defined as the ratio of F50 (clonal expansion) to E x V (chaos), calculated using BLOSUM62-based TCRdist between CDR3 peptides within each V-J. Welch's t-statistics and random forest reduced approximately 520 V-J features to roughly 13, which were used in a naive Bayes classifier (R e1071). TCRdb reran the public reads through fastp at Q25 and MiXCR, keeping productive beta chains. Entries that share a CDR3 protein sequence are merged under the most common genes and DNA. These V and J calls rely on TCRdb rather than the paper's analysis. The sample yields roughly 300,000 distinct CDR3 sequences; approximately 26% were counted once. The ten largest clones take up about 25% of the sample.

This sample stems from a study of T cells in Graves' hyperthyroidism and ophthalmopathy (dated by TCRdb to the late 2010s). Regarding the research as a whole: Peripheral blood samples were taken at the time of initial diagnosis, prior to any treatment. A discovery cohort of about a hundred patients, about 43 with Graves' ophthalmopathy and approximately 55 with stable Graves' hyperthyroidism, was used to find distinguishing TCR V-J signatures. The paper describes TCR Vbeta CDR3 sequencing of 135 peripheral blood samples, made up of 40 to 45 ophthalmopathy patients, more than 70 hyperthyroidism patients and 17 progressor patients. Prospective prediction of ophthalmopathy was tested in an independent validation cohort consisting of fewer than 20 hyperthyroidism patients and around 16 patients who later progressed to ophthalmopathy. Once sampling was done, hyperthyroidism patients were given methimazole at a starting dose of 30 mg daily, whereas ophthalmopathy patients were given high-dose intravenous methylprednisolone. In six Graves' hyperthyroidism patients, the study also compared T-cell repertoires from thyroid tissue with T-cell repertoires from blood. The approximately 97 discovery patients were randomly divided into training and test sets at a 7:3 ratio.

What the study reported, not specific to this receptor: No statistical method was used to fix the sample size in advance, and group allocation was not hidden from the investigators. In validation, progression to ophthalmopathy was predicted by the model with 70.59% sensitivity and around 76% specificity, a median of approximately 6.5 months before onset. Most expanded thyroid clonotypes (frequency above 0.001) were also detected in blood, a finding suggesting that blood repertoires may reflect thyroid immune responses. In cross-validation, a model built on a 13 V-J signature told ophthalmopathy apart from stable hyperthyroidism with roughly 87% sensitivity and approximately 81% specificity, and in testing the same model reached 80%/75%.

The germline V end is reduced by 5 bases and the J end by 9 bases; junction bases left unmatched: 13. The CDR3 runs 17 amino acids, cysteine and phenylalanine included. Here the CDR3 DNA is all that survives: 51 bases in frame from base 1. Hyperthyroidism patients were newly diagnosed, with disease duration under 2 months, and aged 18 to 65 years. The study excluded patients with uncontrolled infections, other autoimmune diseases, pregnancy or lactation. Diagnoses were based on clinical symptoms, serum thyroxine and TRAb, thyroid ultrasound and orbital computed tomography. For progressor patients, blood was drawn at the first diagnosis of hyperthyroidism, before any ophthalmopathy symptoms had appeared. Ficoll-Paque density gradient centrifugation was used to isolate PBMCs from about 10 ml of fresh peripheral blood. Progressor patients were defined as those initially diagnosed with Graves' hyperthyroidism in whom ophthalmopathy developed during follow-up. Trizol reagent was used to extract total RNA, and RNA quality was then checked on an Agilent 2100 Bioanalyzer.

Sequenced sample: blood. This TCR came from a man in his forties with Graves' hyperthyroidism that later progressed to Graves' ophthalmopathy. The V and J segments used are TRBV12-3 or TRBV12-4 and TRBJ1-6; TRBD1 matches 10 bases in the middle. The nucleotide sequence reads TGTGCCAGCAGTCTAAGGACAGGGGGAGGCCTCGTTTCACCCCTCCACTTT. The encoded protein is CASSLRTGGGLVSPLHF.